The source of this T cell receptor (beta chain) is a study of T cell responses to AZD1222 COVID-19 vaccine. Study-level findings and limits: Two AZD1222 doses significantly raised spike-specific TCR breadth and depth over controls. Without day 14 samples, only post-peak T cell repertoires were studied. Baseline antibody screening turned up just a handful of seropositive AZD1222 recipients.

Of note for this clone: Its specificity is unknown.

Germline CDR1 and CDR2: SGHNT and YYREEE (reference sequence). The ends lost 1 base at V and 2 bases at J; junction bases unmatched: 8. The CDR3 runs 17 residues. This table comes from immunoSEQ multiplex PCR, and its TCRdb copy is limited to in-frame clones, with some not included. This table holds about 92,000 clones, approximately 90% found once. The chain employs TRBV5-4 and TRBJ2-3; TRBD2 agrees at 9 bases. This clonotype was sampled from an adult in good health. The starting material was peripheral blood, obtained on day 0 of AZD1222 vaccination. The CDR3 protein is CASSLWSGGFATDTQYF. Written as DNA, the CDR3 is TGTGCCAGCAGCTTGTGGAGCGGGGGGTTTGCCACAGATACGCAGTATTTT.